The clone carrying this T cell receptor beta chain was counted between two and nine times. Its antigen remains unidentified. The data were obtained in a study of T cell responses to AZD1222 COVID-19 vaccine. Study conclusions and caveats: Just 5 or 6 AZD1222 recipients tested seropositive at baseline. CD4 TCRs associated with vaccination spanned spike, dominating at 160-218 and 743-854. A mostly white British donor set with more females was recruited, and clonal diversity was possibly underestimated.

The CDR3 has 13 amino acids. Here immunoSEQ multiplex PCR was the method, and the copy in TCRdb shows in-frame clones only, minus some. In the table there are 150,000 to 200,000 clones, 85% to 90% of which are singletons. The receptor was derived from an adult in good health. The V and J genes are TRBV21-1 and TRBJ1-3. TRBV21-1 is given as a pseudogene. The sample was peripheral blood, taken on day 0 of AZD1222 vaccination. The CDR3 bases are TGTGCCAGCAGCAAAAAAGAGAGAAACACCATATATTTT. Its protein product is CASSKKERNTIYF.